The sequence of this T cell receptor beta chain was determined in a study of early T cells in non-severe SARS-CoV-2 infection. Study details: Bulk RNA taken from unsorted whole blood was sequenced, leaving chains unpaired. Findings of the study overall: VDJdb matching, biased toward anti-spike CD8 responses, missed private and CD4 specificities.

Unique molecular identifier tags were affixed to discrete cDNA molecules. One entry per CDR3 protein results from TCRdb running MiXCR on the 5' RACE reads. The table has about 35,000 distinct CDR3 sequences, over 4.5% seen once. This CDR3 has 16 residues. CDR1 is LGHDT, CDR2 YNNKEL, per germline (reference sequence). V lost 0 bases and J 1 base, leaving 9 bases between the germline ends. This clonotype was recorded at least ten times. The antigen remains unidentified. The clonotype was recovered from an adult who was a healthcare worker with PCR-confirmed SARS-CoV-2 infection or an uninfected control (not recorded which). Sequencing was performed on whole blood. The chain is built from TRBV3-1 and TRBJ1-4; weak D call: TRBD1 (5 bases). The CDR3 DNA follows: TGTGCCAGCAGCCAAGATTTTAGGGGAACTAATGAAAAACTGTTTTTT. The encoded protein is CASSQDFRGTNEKLFF. The full variable domain, completed using reference TRBV3-1 and TRBJ1-4, is DTAVSQTPKYLVTQMGNDKSIKCEQNLGHDTMYWYKQDSKKFLKIMFSYNNKELIINETVPNRFSPKSPDKAHLNLHINSLELGDSAVYFCASSQDFRGTNEKLFFGSGTQLSVL.